The T cell receptor beta chain described here comes from a study of cytomegalovirus exposure and HLA in healthy donors. For the study at large: An early data release held tens of millions of unique TCRs from HLA-typed donors.

13 Jbeta primers and 60 Vbeta primers were used for the PCR. Sequenced by immunoSEQ multiplex PCR; TCRdb stores in-frame clones only, minus some. Here the sample spans some 160,000 clones, around three quarters being singletons. The CDR3 has 16 amino acids. CDR1 LGHNA and CDR2 YSLEER come from the germline V gene. Trimming at V came to 1 base and at J to 11 bases, leaving 14 bases not matched to a gene. This clone has more than one count but fewer than ten. Its antigen is not known. A much larger clone lies a single base off, so this may be a read error. Study outcomes and limitations: A later analysis showed HLA-associated TCR beta chains outstripping equally common others in clonal expansion. Most TCR sequences showed up rarely, but some public TCRs showed up in many donors. Highly shared variants forming one cluster were likely a sequencing artifact.

This rearrangement joins TRBV4-3 to TRBJ1-1, with 9 bases fitting TRBD1. The TCR originated in a woman younger than 45 in good health and CMV-seronegative. The sequenced material came from PBMCs. For the CDR3, the DNA is TGCGCCAGCAGCCAAGGGGTGGGGGACAGGGCAAGTTATGCTTTCTTT. Amino acids: CASSQGVGDRASYAFF.